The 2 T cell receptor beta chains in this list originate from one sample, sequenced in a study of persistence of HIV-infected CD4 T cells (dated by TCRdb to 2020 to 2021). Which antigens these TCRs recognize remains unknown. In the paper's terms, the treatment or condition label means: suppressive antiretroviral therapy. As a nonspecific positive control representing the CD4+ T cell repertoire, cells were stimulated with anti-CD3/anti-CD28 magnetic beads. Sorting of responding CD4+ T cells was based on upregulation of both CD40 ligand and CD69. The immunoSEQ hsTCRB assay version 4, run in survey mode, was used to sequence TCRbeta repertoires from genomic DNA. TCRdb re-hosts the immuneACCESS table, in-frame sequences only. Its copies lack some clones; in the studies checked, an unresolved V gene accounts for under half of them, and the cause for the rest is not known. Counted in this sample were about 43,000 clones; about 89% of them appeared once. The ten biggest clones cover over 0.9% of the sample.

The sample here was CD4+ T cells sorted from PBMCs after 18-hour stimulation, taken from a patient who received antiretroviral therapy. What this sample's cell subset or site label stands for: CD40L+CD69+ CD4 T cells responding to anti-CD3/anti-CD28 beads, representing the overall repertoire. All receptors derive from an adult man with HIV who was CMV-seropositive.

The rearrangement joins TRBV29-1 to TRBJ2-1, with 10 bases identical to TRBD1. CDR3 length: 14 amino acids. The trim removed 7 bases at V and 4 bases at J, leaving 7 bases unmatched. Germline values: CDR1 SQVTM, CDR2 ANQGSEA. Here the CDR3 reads CSGGGQGRYNEQFF. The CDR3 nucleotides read TGCAGCGGTGGGGGACAGGGGAGATACAATGAGCAGTTCTTC.

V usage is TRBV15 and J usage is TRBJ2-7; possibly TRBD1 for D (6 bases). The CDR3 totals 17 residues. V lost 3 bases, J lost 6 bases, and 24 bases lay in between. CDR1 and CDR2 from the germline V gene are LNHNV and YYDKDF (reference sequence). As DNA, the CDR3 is TGTGCCACCAGCAGGGTGACGACAGGTTCCTCGTCGGGCGAGCAGTACTTC. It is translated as CATSRVTTGSSSGEQYF.